Listed below are T cell receptor beta chains from one sample, sequenced in a study of T cell repertoires in cytomegalovirus infection. Their antigen targets remain unknown. A single record per CDR3 protein comes from TCRdb applying MiXCR to the reads. The repertoire includes roughly 920,000 distinct CDR3 sequences, approximately 32% of them detected once, and 10% to 15% sits in the top ten. This material consisted of cultured CD8+ T cells from PBMCs, taken from culture after CMV antigen stimulation. These receptor sequences come from a human donor in good health (CMV status not recorded). Some clones in this sample may be carry-over from other donors' samples. Each CDR3 is given with its conserved first and last residue. D genes are given only for firm matches.

D gene: NA
V gene: TRBV6-6
J gene: TRBJ1-6
CDR3 protein: CASSYVRSYNSPLHF

D gene: NA
V gene: TRBV7-6
J gene: TRBJ2-7
CDR3 protein: CASSPLGGGSSYEQYF

D gene: NA
V gene: TRBV4-1
J gene: TRBJ2-2
CDR3 protein: CASSPLTGLANTGELFF

D gene: NA
V gene: TRBV7-6
J gene: TRBJ2-7
CDR3 protein: CASSLNAATEQYF

D gene: TRBD2
V gene: TRBV7-2
J gene: TRBJ2-3
CDR3 protein: CASSWIAGGFTDTQYF

D gene: TRBD1
V gene: TRBV28
J gene: TRBJ2-3
CDR3 protein: CASSLTGGSADTQYF

D gene: NA
V gene: TRBV7-9
J gene: TRBJ2-7
CDR3 protein: CASSRGYVPGAIVTYEQYF

D gene: NA
V gene: TRBV7-6
J gene: TRBJ1-1
CDR3 protein: CASSLAGVGRHTEAFF

D gene: TRBD1
V gene: TRBV10-3
J gene: TRBJ1-4
CDR3 protein: CAIRNNTGEREKLFF

D gene: TRBD1
V gene: TRBV6-6
J gene: TRBJ2-7
CDR3 protein: CASSWTGLYEQYF

D gene: TRBD1
V gene: TRBV19
J gene: TRBJ2-2
CDR3 protein: CASHPGQGYTGELFF

D gene: TRBD1
V gene: TRBV6-8
J gene: TRBJ2-1
CDR3 protein: CASKTGTGDSYEQFF

D gene: TRBD2
V gene: TRBV12-3/TRBV12-4
J gene: TRBJ2-1
CDR3 protein: CASKTSGGTSYNEQFF

D gene: NA
V gene: TRBV14
J gene: TRBJ1-1
CDR3 protein: CASSQDWTYTEAFF

D gene: NA
V gene: TRBV27
J gene: TRBJ1-1
CDR3 protein: CASSFDRMNTEAFF

D gene: TRBD1
V gene: TRBV7-6
J gene: TRBJ2-1
CDR3 protein: CASSPDRVVDEQFF

D gene: NA
V gene: TRBV6-6
J gene: TRBJ2-3
CDR3 protein: CASSYADRQTDTQYF

D gene: NA
V gene: TRBV7-9
J gene: TRBJ1-2
CDR3 protein: CASSLIRQGRGYTF

D gene: NA
V gene: TRBV7-2
J gene: TRBJ1-1
CDR3 protein: CASSPWVGGTEAFF

D gene: TRBD2
V gene: TRBV19
J gene: TRBJ2-1
CDR3 protein: CASSEKRGGRVNEQFF

D gene: NA
V gene: TRBV7-6
J gene: TRBJ1-6
CDR3 protein: CASSLGMGNNSPLHF

D gene: NA
V gene: TRBV20-1
J gene: TRBJ2-2
CDR3 protein: CSAATANTGELFF

D gene: TRBD2
V gene: TRBV5-5
J gene: TRBJ2-3
CDR3 protein: CASSLPGGTDAQYF

D gene: TRBD2
V gene: TRBV7-8
J gene: TRBJ2-1
CDR3 protein: CASSLVRLAGGRNEQFF

D gene: TRBD1
V gene: TRBV18
J gene: TRBJ2-4
CDR3 protein: CASSPGQGLIQYF

D gene: TRBD1
V gene: TRBV15
J gene: TRBJ2-6
CDR3 protein: CATSRTRQGALSGANVLTF

D gene: NA
V gene: TRBV15
J gene: TRBJ1-1
CDR3 protein: CATSRDRGRTAEAFF

D gene: TRBD2
V gene: TRBV12-3/TRBV12-4
J gene: TRBJ2-1
CDR3 protein: CASSLRGALDEQFF

D gene: NA
V gene: TRBV28
J gene: TRBJ1-1
CDR3 protein: CASTPRGGRRKTEAFF

D gene: TRBD1
V gene: TRBV7-9
J gene: TRBJ1-4
CDR3 protein: CASSGGQASSTNEKLFF

D gene: NA
V gene: TRBV5-5
J gene: TRBJ2-7
CDR3 protein: CASSVTQGNLREQYF

D gene: NA
V gene: TRBV12-5
J gene: TRBJ2-7
CDR3 protein: CASAPPVSSYEQYF

D gene: NA
V gene: TRBV7-9
J gene: TRBJ2-4
CDR3 protein: CASSLAWQGSLFDIQYF

D gene: TRBD1
V gene: TRBV7-6
J gene: TRBJ1-1
CDR3 protein: CASSTGQGLETEAFF

D gene: NA
V gene: TRBV6-6
J gene: TRBJ1-2
CDR3 protein: CASKPQGGYGYTF

D gene: TRBD1
V gene: TRBV6-8
J gene: TRBJ2-2
CDR3 protein: CASSYPQGTDTGELFF

D gene: NA
V gene: TRBV7-9
J gene: TRBJ1-2
CDR3 protein: CATQGTHGYTF

D gene: TRBD1
V gene: TRBV15
J gene: TRBJ2-1
CDR3 protein: CATSARQGAYNEQFF

D gene: NA
V gene: TRBV19
J gene: TRBJ2-1
CDR3 protein: CASSSWEDSYNEQFF

D gene: TRBD2
V gene: TRBV29-1
J gene: TRBJ2-2
CDR3 protein: CSVSSGGTGELFF

D gene: TRBD2
V gene: TRBV4-1
J gene: TRBJ2-2
CDR3 protein: CASSRLAGGTGELFF

D gene: TRBD1
V gene: TRBV6-1
J gene: TRBJ1-1
CDR3 protein: CASMGQREAFF

D gene: NA
V gene: TRBV7-9
J gene: TRBJ2-5
CDR3 protein: CASSLKGSAEETQYF

D gene: NA
V gene: TRBV20-1
J gene: TRBJ2-3
CDR3 protein: CSANDRFLEDTQYF

D gene: NA
V gene: TRBV14
J gene: TRBJ2-7
CDR3 protein: CASSQVFDSYEQYF

D gene: TRBD2
V gene: TRBV6-5
J gene: TRBJ2-5
CDR3 protein: CASSYPAKAGQETQYF

D gene: NA
V gene: TRBV5-6
J gene: TRBJ1-6
CDR3 protein: CASSLVGLGGPLGAPLHF

D gene: NA
V gene: TRBV7-9
J gene: TRBJ2-1
CDR3 protein: CASSLRDTGGNEQFF

D gene: NA
V gene: TRBV27
J gene: TRBJ2-1
CDR3 protein: CASSWGWGERGNEQFF

D gene: NA
V gene: TRBV6-1
J gene: TRBJ1-6
CDR3 protein: CASSELTLTDSPLHF

D gene: NA
V gene: TRBV7-6
J gene: TRBJ2-3
CDR3 protein: CASSLNPKGTDTQYF

D gene: TRBD1
V gene: TRBV19
J gene: TRBJ2-2
CDR3 protein: CASSAGTGALVGELFF

D gene: TRBD1
V gene: TRBV15
J gene: TRBJ2-7
CDR3 protein: CATSRGTGPYEQYF

D gene: NA
V gene: TRBV7-3
J gene: TRBJ2-1
CDR3 protein: CASSLNRFKLMDNEQFF

D gene: NA
V gene: TRBV11-2
J gene: TRBJ2-1
CDR3 protein: CASSLDHPREQFF

D gene: NA
V gene: TRBV6-4
J gene: TRBJ1-2
CDR3 protein: CASRLKAYGYTF

D gene: TRBD1
V gene: TRBV6-6
J gene: TRBJ1-1
CDR3 protein: CASSSGTGFTEAFF

D gene: NA
V gene: TRBV12-3/TRBV12-4
J gene: TRBJ1-1
CDR3 protein: CASSLTARSTEAFF